These 21 T cell receptor beta chains were all obtained from the same sample, sequenced in a study of beta chain features in type 1 diabetes. Regarding the study as a whole: In every one of the four CD4+ subsets, TCRB CDR3s were moderately but significantly shorter in Type 1 diabetes patients.

The investigators reverse transcribed all of the isolated RNA, so they sequenced expressed TCRB transcripts. The repertoire was sequenced with immunoSEQ multiplex PCR; TCRdb's copy has only in-frame clones and lacks some. The sample comprises 600,000 to 700,000 clones, over 10% of which are singletons, and around 0.022% rests with the top ten. Antigen specificity for these receptors is unknown. The specimen was naive CD4+ T cells from blood. These receptor sequences come from a man younger than 35 with type 1 diabetes.

This clone was counted only a few times. This same CDR3 is encoded by further DNA sequences in the sample. The chain joins TRBV6-5 to TRBJ2-5; D unresolved. Germline loops: CDR1 MNHEY, CDR2 SVGAGI. Trimming removed 2 bases at V and 1 base at J, with 5 bases between. This CDR3 is 13 amino acids long. The CDR3 here is CASSYGFQETQYF. The CDR3, as DNA: TGTGCCAGCAGTTACGGGTTCCAAGAGACCCAGTACTTC.

This clone was seen more than once but under ten times. The gene calls are TRBV2 and TRBJ2-7, with D uncertain. The CDR3 sequence is 11 residues long. V lost 10 bases, J lost 0 bases, and 7 bases lay in between. Looked up from germline, CDR1 is SNHLY and CDR2 is FYNNEI. The CDR3 spells CATTDSYEQYF. The CDR3 nucleotides read TGTGCCACCACAGACTCCTACGAGCAGTACTTC.

For this clone: Other DNA sequences within the sample encode an identical CDR3. The chain has TRBV30 and TRBJ1-3; D unresolved. V was clipped by 3 bases and J by 0 bases, with 6 bases between them. The CDR3 consists of 13 residues. CDR1 is GTSNPN and CDR2 is SVGIG in the germline V gene (reference sequence). In DNA, the CDR3 is TGTGCCTGGAGCCACAGCTCTGGAAACACCATATATTTT. It codes for CAWSHSSGNTIYF. The whole variable domain, remainder taken from reference TRBV30 and TRBJ1-3, is SQTIHQWPATLVQPVGSPLSLECTVEGTSNPNLYWYRQAAGRGLQLLFYSVGIGQISSEVPQNLSASRPQDRQFILSSKKLLLSDSGFYLCAWSHSSGNTIYFGEGSWLTVV.

The chain carries TRBV28 and TRBJ1-2; D is ambiguous. The CDR3 has 16 amino acids. Trimming cost V 2 bases and J 0 bases, with 13 bases left between them. Germline loops: CDR1 MDHEN, CDR2 SYDVKM. CDR3 protein: CASSLISQPSNYGYTF. CDR3 DNA sequence: TGTGCCAGCAGTTTAATTTCCCAACCTTCTAACTATGGCTACACCTTC.

This clone was picked up a small number of times. This chain connects TRBV27 to TRBJ1-6, with a weak D call TRBD1 (5 bases). The V and J ends lost 7 bases and 0 bases respectively, with 13 bases between them. The CDR3 loop spans 16 amino acids. In germline, CDR1 is MNHEY, CDR2 SMNVEV (reference sequence). DNA for the CDR3: TGTGCCAGCACCCTGGGGAGGGGCTCCTATAATTCACCCCTCCACTTT. It encodes CASTLGRGSYNSPLHF.

The chain links TRBV29-1 to TRBJ2-3; a weak D match, TRBD2 (6 bases). The CDR3 runs to 10 residues. Trimming pared 4 bases from V and 8 bases from J, leaving 7 bases between. CDR1 and CDR2 (germline): SQVTM, ANQGSEA. CDR3 region: CSVGDFTQYF. Written as DNA, the CDR3 is TGCAGCGTTGGGGACTTTACGCAGTATTTT.

This clone was found a few times. The chain is built from TRBV6-5 and TRBJ2-2, with 8 bases aligning to TRBD2. CDR3 length: 16 amino acids. Germline lookup yields CDR1 MNHEY and CDR2 SVGAGI. The J segment lost 7 bases and the V segment lost 2 bases, leaving 9 bases of the junction unmatched. CDR3 protein: CASSYRRAGGSGELFF. Written as DNA, the CDR3 is TGTGCCAGCAGTTACCGAAGGGCGGGGGGCAGCGGGGAGCTGTTTTTT.

This chain links TRBV18 with TRBJ2-7; D gene uncertain. Trimming cost V 4 bases and J 3 bases, with 7 bases left between them. The germline CDR1 and CDR2 sequences are KGHSH and LQKENI. The CDR3 sequence is 12 residues long. CDR3 nucleotides: TGTGCCAGCTCACAGGAGTACTACGAGCAGTACTTC. As protein: CASSQEYYEQYF.

This chain joins TRBV7-3 and TRBJ2-7; D call uncertain. Germline-derived CDR1 and CDR2 are SGHTA and FQGTGA. This CDR3 is 14 amino acids long. The V and J ends lost 4 bases and 0 bases respectively, with 10 bases between them. The CDR3 nucleotides are TGTGCCAGCAGCTCATCGCCTAGCTCCTACGAGCAGTACTTC. Translated, it gives CASSSSPSSYEQYF.

This clone has just a few counts. CDR3: CASSVGDVQRAQYF. The CDR3 region has the DNA TGTGCCAGCAGCGTAGGGGACGTCCAAAGGGCCCAGTACTTC. The chain employs TRBV9 and TRBJ2-5; D tentatively fits TRBD1 or TRBD2 (5 bases each). V lost 0 bases and J 9 bases, leaving 15 bases between the germline ends. The CDR3 is made up of 14 amino acids. CDR1 and CDR2 (germline): SGDLS, YYNGEE.

Notes on this clone: This specimen includes other DNA sequences encoding the same CDR3. The gene calls are TRBV29-1 and TRBJ2-5; D gene unclear. Germline V gene sequence: CDR1 SQVTM, CDR2 ANQGSEA. The V end was cut by 3 bases, the J end by 1 base, with 6 bases between. This CDR3 contains 12 residues. The CDR3 is CSVDRGQETQYF. DNA for the CDR3: TGCAGCGTTGACCGCGGCCAAGAGACCCAGTACTTC.

The CDR3 region has the DNA TGTGCCAGCAGCCAATCGTGGAGTTATAGCAATCAGCCCCAGCATTTT. Translated, it gives CASSQSWSYSNQPQHF. The genes are TRBV16 and TRBJ1-5; unclear D gene. Looked up from germline, CDR1 is KGHSY and CDR2 is FQNENV. Trimming pared 0 bases from V and 0 bases from J, leaving 9 bases between. The CDR3 spans 16 residues.

The V call is TRBV5-1, the J call TRBJ1-4, with TRBD1 identical over 10 bases. Looked up from germline, CDR1 is SGHRS and CDR2 is YFSETQ. Germline trimming cut 3 bases from V and 6 bases from J; bases unmatched to any gene: 2. The CDR3 runs 14 residues. CDR3 protein: CASSSGTGDEKLFF. The CDR3 coding sequence is TGCGCCAGCAGCTCCGGGACAGGGGATGAAAAACTGTTTTTT.

The chain is built from TRBV6-6 and TRBJ2-3, with D perhaps assigned TRBD1 or TRBD2 (5 bases each). This CDR3 contains 15 residues. Trimming cost V 1 base and J 2 bases, with 10 bases left between them. CDR1 is MNHNY, CDR2 SVGAGI, per germline (reference sequence). The chain's CDR3 is CASSYFPGATDTQYF. In nucleotides, the CDR3 is TGTGCCAGCAGTTACTTCCCCGGGGCCACAGATACGCAGTATTTT.

The chain combines TRBV6-6 with TRBJ2-2; D perhaps matches TRBD1 (5 bases). Per germline, CDR1 MNHNY and CDR2 SVGAGI (reference sequence). Trimming removed 6 bases at V and 0 bases at J, with 11 bases between. The CDR3 runs 15 residues. CDR3 coding DNA: TGTGCCAGCAGATCAAGACAGACGAACACCGGGGAGCTGTTTTTT. Translating gives CASRSRQTNTGELFF.

Only a few counts were recorded for this clone. The chain uses TRBV28 and TRBJ2-7; 9 positions match TRBD1. After removal of 6 bases from V and 4 bases from J, the junction contained 7 bases not matched to a gene. This CDR3 has 14 amino acids. CDR1 is MDHEN and CDR2 is SYDVKM in the germline V gene. DNA for the CDR3: TGTGCCAGCAGACCCGGGACAGGGAGTTACGAGCAGTACTTC. The encoded protein is CASRPGTGSYEQYF.

This clone came up a few times. This sample includes further DNA sequences coding for the same CDR3. V is TRBV6-1 and J is TRBJ2-3; D ambiguous. Trimming removed 5 bases at V and 3 bases at J, with 9 bases between. The CDR3 covers 13 residues. Looked up from germline, CDR1 is MNHNS and CDR2 is SASEGT. The CDR3 loop is CASSRLGTDTQYF. The CDR3 region has the DNA TGTGCCAGCAGTCGACTCGGAACAGATACGCAGTATTTT.

Details on this clone: This specimen includes other DNA sequences encoding the same CDR3. This chain connects TRBV18 to TRBJ2-5; no firm D call. V was cut by 3 bases and J by 1 base, with 3 bases left in between. The germline gives CDR1 KGHSH, CDR2 LQKENI. The CDR3 totals 12 residues. CDR3 sequence: CASSPLQETQYF. The CDR3 region has the DNA TGTGCCAGCTCACCGCTCCAAGAGACCCAGTACTTC. Together with reference TRBV18 and TRBJ2-5, the CDR3 gives the full variable domain: NAGVMQNPRHLVRRRGQEARLRCSPMKGHSHVYWYRQLPEEGLKFMVYLQKENIIDESGMPKERFSAEFPKEGPSILRIQQVVRGDSAAYFCASSPLQETQYFGPGTRLLVL.

The chain joins TRBV7-9 to TRBJ1-3, with D possibly matching TRBD1 (6 bases). The CDR3 has 14 residues. In germline, CDR1 is SEHNR, CDR2 FQNEAQ (reference sequence). Trimming took off 2 bases at V and 2 bases at J, with 7 bases between the two ends. CDR3 DNA sequence: TGTGCCAGCAGCTTAAGGGGGACTGGAAACACCATATATTTT. Its translation: CASSLRGTGNTIYF.

This chain joins TRBV14 and TRBJ2-1; unclear D gene. V was trimmed by 2 bases and J by 6 bases, leaving 20 bases between them. Germline V gene sequence: CDR1 SGHDN, CDR2 FVKESK. This CDR3 has 17 amino acids. CDR3 DNA sequence: TGTGCCAGCAGCCAACCAATTGGGATAGTTGGAAGCAATGAGCAGTTCTTC. It encodes CASSQPIGIVGSNEQFF. Using reference TRBV14 and TRBJ2-1 for the parts outside the CDR3, the full variable domain is EAGVTQFPSHSVIEKGQTVTLRCDPISGHDNLYWYRRVMGKEIKFLLHFVKESKQDESGMPNNRFLAERTGGTYSTLKVQPAELEDSGVYFCASSQPIGIVGSNEQFFGPGTRLTVL.

The CDR3: CASSLVANYGYTF. Written as DNA, the CDR3 is TGTGCCAGCAGTTTAGTCGCCAACTATGGCTACACCTTC. This chain uses TRBV28 with TRBJ1-2; D is uncertain. The CDR3 covers 13 residues. Per germline, CDR1 MDHEN and CDR2 SYDVKM. Trimming removed 2 bases at V and 2 bases at J, with 6 bases between.